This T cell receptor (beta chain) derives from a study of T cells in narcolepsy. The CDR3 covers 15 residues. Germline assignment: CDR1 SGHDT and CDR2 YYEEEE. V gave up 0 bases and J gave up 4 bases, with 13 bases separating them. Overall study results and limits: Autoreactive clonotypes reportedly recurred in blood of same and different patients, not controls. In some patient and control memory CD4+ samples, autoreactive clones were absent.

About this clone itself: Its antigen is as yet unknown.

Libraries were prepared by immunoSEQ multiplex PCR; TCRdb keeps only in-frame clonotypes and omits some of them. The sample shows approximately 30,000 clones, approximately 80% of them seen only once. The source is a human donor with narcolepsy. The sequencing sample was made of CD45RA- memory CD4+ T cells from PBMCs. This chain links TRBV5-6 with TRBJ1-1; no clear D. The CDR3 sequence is CASSLDLAGATEAFF. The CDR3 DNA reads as TGTGCCAGCAGCTTGGACCTTGCGGGCGCCACTGAAGCTTTCTTT. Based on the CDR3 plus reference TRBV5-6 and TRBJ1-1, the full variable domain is DAGVTQSPTHLIKTRGQQVTLRCSPKSGHDTVSWYQQALGQGPQFIFQYYEEEERQRGNFPDRFSGHQFPNYSSELNVNALLLGDSALYLCASSLDLAGATEAFFGQGTRLTVV.